This T cell receptor (beta chain) was recorded in a study of beta chain features in type 1 diabetes. The wider study: Healthy donors and patients showed comparable age, gender and cell yields. Broader study findings: Moderate yet significant TCRB CDR3 shortening was seen in Type 1 diabetes patients in all four CD4+ subsets. No resolution was reached here on whether HLA type influences TCRB rearrangement.

This CDR3 region has 16 residues. Germline CDR1 SGHVS, CDR2 FQNEAQ. V lost 1 base and J lost 2; bases outside the gene matches: 4. This clone was counted between two and nine times. Its antigen is unknown. Reverse transcription of all isolated RNA meant that expressed TCRB transcripts were sequenced. TCRdb's table, derived via immunoSEQ multiplex PCR, lists solely in-frame clones and lacks some. This table has about 260,000 clones, just over 20% appearing once. The clonotype originates from a woman aged 35 to 49 with type 1 diabetes. The chain couples TRBV7-8 to TRBJ2-1; TRBD2 matches 8 bases. Source material: naive CD4+ T cells from blood. CDR3: CASSLVLADTYNEQFF. CDR3 sequence (DNA): TGTGCCAGCAGCTTAGTACTAGCGGATACCTACAATGAGCAGTTCTTC.